This T cell receptor beta chain was sequenced in a study of identical twins. Study-wide findings and caveats: Insertion counts were lower in abundant cord blood beta clonotypes, a trend that memory repertoires did not show. With monozygotic twins, out-of-frame TCR alpha sharing exceeded what models estimated. Zero-insertion findings could be partly confounded by invariant cells (MAIT and iNKT cells).

CDR1 SGHAT and CDR2 FQNNGV come from the germline V gene. Trimming took 2 bases from V and 7 from J; bases not matched to a gene: 12. The CDR3 has 17 residues. Template switching added a universal primer site; cDNA carried unique molecular identifiers. TCRdb ran MiXCR on the 5' RACE reads and lists one entry per CDR3 protein. The table has hundreds of thousands of distinct CDR3 sequences, more than 9% seen once. As regards this clonotype: Antigen: not known.

The sample was also reused in another study, on yellow fever vaccine responses in identical twins.

The source is a woman aged 18 to 35 in good health. This chain links TRBV11-2 with TRBJ2-1, with 9 bases aligning to TRBD1. The sample was PBMCs. The CDR3 bases are TGTGCCAGCAGCTTAACAGGGGGCGTCGGGCGTGTAAATGAGCAGTTCTTC. Its protein is CASSLTGGVGRVNEQFF.